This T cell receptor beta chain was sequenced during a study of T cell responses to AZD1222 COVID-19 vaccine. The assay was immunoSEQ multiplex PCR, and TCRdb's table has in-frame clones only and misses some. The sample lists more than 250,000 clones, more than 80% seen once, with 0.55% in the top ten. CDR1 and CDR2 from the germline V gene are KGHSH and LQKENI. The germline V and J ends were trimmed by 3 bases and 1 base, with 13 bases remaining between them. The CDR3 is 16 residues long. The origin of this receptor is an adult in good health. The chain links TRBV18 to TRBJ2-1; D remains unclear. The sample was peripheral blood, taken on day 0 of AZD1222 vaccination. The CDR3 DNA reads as TGTGCCAGCTCACCCGCGATCGGGCTATCCTACAATGAGCAGTTCTTC. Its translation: CASSPAIGLSYNEQFF.